The subject of this entry is one TCR beta chain. With 8 bases removed from V and 0 bases from J, the gap between germline ends came to 16 bases. This CDR3 region has 15 residues. CDR1 is LNHDA and CDR2 is SQIVND in the germline V gene (reference sequence). The data were taken from a study of blood T cell repertoires in COVID-19. Study at large: COVID-19 samples collected from the United States, Italy and Spain covered acute and convalescent phases.

Libraries were prepared by immunoSEQ multiplex PCR; TCRdb keeps only in-frame clonotypes and omits some of them. The sample holds 70,000 to 80,000 clones, over 70% seen once. Sequences were obtained from peripheral blood. The chain combines TRBV19 with TRBJ1-2; D not certain. This clonotype was sampled from a human donor in a cohort sampled during active COVID-19. CDR3 amino acids: CASGSSLTPNYGYTF. The CDR3, as DNA: TGTGCCAGTGGGAGTAGCTTAACCCCTAACTATGGCTACACCTTC.